A single sample is the source of the 16 T cell receptor beta chains below, sequenced in a study of post-analysis software for immune sequencing data. TCR beta cDNA libraries included unique molecular identifiers. One entry per CDR3 protein, called by TCRdb with MiXCR from the PCR reads. The data contain hundreds of thousands of distinct CDR3 sequences, around 27% of them singletons. Antigen specificity for these receptors is unknown. Findings and caveats of the study: The study found TRBV5-6, TRBV5-1 and TRBV20-1 among 4 or 5 TRBV segments more frequent in patients than controls.

Sequenced material: blood. These receptors all come from a girl under 18 with multiple sclerosis.

The V gene is TRBV20-1, the J gene TRBJ1-5; no clear D. CDR1 and CDR2 from the germline V gene are DFQATT and SNEGSKA (reference sequence). The CDR3 loop spans 15 amino acids. V was pared by 5 bases and J by 0 bases, with 14 bases between. The CDR3 bases are TGCAGTGCTGCCAAACCCGGGGTTAGCAATCAGCCCCAGCATTTT. It yields the protein CSAAKPGVSNQPQHF.

This chain connects TRBV5-8 to TRBJ2-1, with a tentative D call TRBD2 (5 bases). The V end lost 6 bases, the J end lost 10 bases, and 26 bases lay between the germline ends. CDR1 and CDR2 from the germline V gene are SGHTS and YDEGEE. This CDR3 has 16 residues. CDR3 DNA sequence: TGTGCCAGCACCCCCGGGCTAGCATCACACTCCTACGAGCAGTTCTTC. It specifies CASTPGLASHSYEQFF.

Only a few counts were recorded for this clonotype. The CDR3 DNA reads as TGTGCCAGCAGTTCGACTAGCGGGGGGGCAATTGCAGATACGCAGTATTTT. Residues: CASSSTSGGAIADTQYF. The rearrangement uses TRBV12-3 or TRBV12-4 and TRBJ2-3; 14 bases fit TRBD2. With V trimmed by 4 bases and J by 4 bases, 7 bases remained unmatched. This CDR3 region has 17 residues.

The rearrangement uses TRBV6-6 and TRBJ2-5, with D perhaps TRBD1 (5 bases). CDR3 size: 14 residues. In germline, CDR1 is MNHNY, CDR2 SVGAGI (reference sequence). V lost 7 bases, J lost 1 base, and 13 bases lay in between. CDR3 coding DNA: TGTGCCAGCAAGACTCAGGGAATCCAAGAGACCCAGTACTTC. Its protein product is CASKTQGIQETQYF.

The rearrangement uses TRBV7-9 and TRBJ1-1; D unresolved. The germline V gene has CDR1 SEHNR and CDR2 FQNEAQ (reference sequence). V was trimmed by 5 bases and J by 1 base, leaving 14 bases between them. This CDR3 region has 15 residues. The CDR3, as DNA: TGTGCCAGCAGCCCCTGGAGGACGGGGAACACTGAAGCTTTCTTT. It yields the protein CASSPWRTGNTEAFF.

V usage is TRBV10-3 and J usage is TRBJ1-2; TRBD1 agrees at 7 bases. Germline CDR1 ENHRY, CDR2 SYGVKD. The length of the CDR3 is 14 residues. The V segment lost 7 bases and the J segment 2 bases; nucleotides outside the gene matches: 7. The CDR3 DNA reads TGTGCCATCACTCGGGACAGCTTGAACTATGGCTACACCTTC. This sequence encodes CAITRDSLNYGYTF.

This clonotype appeared once. This chain links TRBV2 with TRBJ2-7, with D possibly being TRBD2 (6 bases). V gave up 4 bases and J gave up 7 bases, with 11 bases separating them. Germline lookup yields CDR1 SNHLY and CDR2 FYNNEI. CDR3 length: 12 amino acids. CDR3 residues: CASSVGGAEQYF. The CDR3 DNA is TGTGCCAGCAGTGTCGGGGGAGCTGAGCAGTACTTC.

This clonotype was recorded at least ten times. The chain uses TRBV7-2 and TRBJ2-7, with a weak D call TRBD1 (6 bases). Between the trimmed V and J ends, which lost 5 bases and 2 bases, there was a span of 19 bases. CDR1 and CDR2 (germline): SGHTA, FQGNSA. This CDR3 has 16 amino acids. CDR3 region: CASSPVGTPGPYEQYF. CDR3 DNA sequence: TGTGCCAGCAGCCCCGTGGGGACACCTGGGCCCTACGAGCAGTACTTC.

V gene TRBV20-1 combines with J gene TRBJ1-1; D may be TRBD1 (6 bases). V lost 5 bases to trimming and J lost 4 bases, with 20 bases between them. Germline CDR1 DFQATT, CDR2 SNEGSKA (reference sequence). The CDR3 is 15 amino acids. The CDR3 sequence is CSAGGGQGFGTEAFF. DNA for the CDR3: TGCAGTGCTGGGGGGGGGCAGGGTTTCGGCACTGAAGCTTTCTTT.

This chain connects TRBV4-3 to TRBJ2-1, with D perhaps given as TRBD1 or TRBD2 (5 bases each). Trimming took 0 bases from V and 3 from J, leaving 18 bases between them. Germline CDR1 reads LGHNA; CDR2 reads YSLEER. The CDR3 is 18 residues long. The CDR3: CASSQDPVGALDYNEQFF. Written as DNA, the CDR3 is TGCGCCAGCAGCCAAGATCCTGTCGGGGCGCTCGACTACAATGAGCAGTTCTTC.

V is TRBV10-3 and J is TRBJ2-3; 12 bases are shared with TRBD2. Trimming cost V 2 bases and J 4 bases; bases outside gene matches: 1. This CDR3 region has 15 residues. Germline V gives CDR1 ENHRY, CDR2 SYGVKD. The CDR3 region is CAISETSGGSDTQYF. CDR3 nucleotide sequence: TGTGCCATCAGTGAGACTAGCGGGGGGTCAGATACGCAGTATTTT.

V and J are TRBV6-4 and TRBJ1-1, with 8 bases aligning to TRBD1. With V trimmed by 6 bases and J by 4 bases, 4 bases remained unmatched. This CDR3 has 13 amino acids. From germline, CDR1 is MRHNA and CDR2 SNTAGT. CDR3 amino acids: CASSHGQGTEAFF. CDR3 DNA sequence: TGTGCCAGCAGCCATGGACAGGGCACTGAAGCTTTCTTT.

In DNA form, the CDR3 reads TGTGCCAGCATGAGAGTAGATACGCAGTATTTT. It is translated as CASMRVDTQYF. The chain is built from TRBV2 and TRBJ2-3; D call uncertain. The V end lost 7 bases, the J end lost 5 bases, and 7 bases lay between the germline ends. Germline-derived CDR1 and CDR2 are SNHLY and FYNNEI. This CDR3 has 11 amino acids. The full variable domain, its missing parts supplied by reference TRBV2 and TRBJ2-3, is EPEVTQTPSHQVTQMGQEVILRCVPISNHLYFYWYRQILGQKVEFLVSFYNNEISEKSEIFDDQFSVERPDGSNFTLKIRSTKLEDSAMYFCASMRVDTQYFGPGTRLTVL.

J is TRBJ2-5 and V is TRBV7-9; no clear D gene. Looked up from germline, CDR1 is SEHNR and CDR2 is FQNEAQ (reference sequence). Trimming cost V 5 bases and J 5 bases, with 12 bases left between them. The CDR3 extends over 13 amino acids. The CDR3 here is CASSPGPRETQYF. The CDR3 DNA reads as TGTGCCAGCAGCCCGGGCCCGAGGGAGACCCAGTACTTC.

V and J are TRBV3-1 and TRBJ2-5; TRBD1 might be the D (6 bases). The end of the DNA aligns better with TRBJ2-7, so the J call may be wrong. CDR1 and CDR2 (germline): LGHDT, YNNKEL (reference sequence). The CDR3 contains 14 residues. The chain's CDR3 is CASSPATGNYEQYF. In DNA form, the CDR3 reads TGTGCCAGCAGCCCCGCGACAGGCAACTACGAGCAGTACTTC.

This chain uses TRBV24-1 with TRBJ2-7; perhaps TRBD2 as D (5 bases). Trimming shortened V by 2 bases and J by 10 bases, and 14 bases separated the two germline ends. This CDR3 is 13 amino acids long. Germline CDR1 KGHDR, CDR2 SFDVKD. The CDR3 protein is CATSDSVLEAQYF. CDR3 in DNA: TGTGCCACCAGTGATTCGGTGTTGGAGGCCCAGTACTTC.